Following are 13 T cell receptor beta chains from one sample sequenced in a study of control samples from healthy donors and cancer patients. Here immunoSEQ multiplex PCR was the method, and the copy in TCRdb shows in-frame clones only, minus some. The data show 150,000 to 200,000 clones, around nine tenths seen once. The sample consisted of blood. These receptors were obtained from a woman aged 30 to 39 in good health.

This clone was seen many times. The chain uses TRBV6-2 or TRBV6-3 and TRBJ1-2; perhaps TRBD1 as D (6 bases). CDR3 length: 12 amino acids. V was trimmed by 2 bases and J by 8 bases, leaving 9 bases between them. CDR1 MNHEY and CDR2 SVGEGT come from the germline V gene. DNA of the CDR3: TGTGCCAGCAGTTACACAGGGCCCGGCTACACCTTC. Protein product: CASSYTGPGYTF.

This clone was observed a single time. This sequence joins TRBV28 and TRBJ2-1, with D perhaps matching TRBD1 (6 bases). The germline V gene has CDR1 MDHEN and CDR2 SYDVKM. The CDR3 is 14 amino acids. V lost 11 bases to trimming and J lost 1 base, with 15 bases between them. The DNA for the CDR3 is TGTGCCGTCATCAGGGGATCATCCTACAATGAGCAGTTCTTC. Encoded protein: CAVIRGSSYNEQFF.

The V gene is TRBV5-1, the J gene TRBJ2-1; TRBD2 matches at 8 bases. The CDR3 runs 16 residues. Looked up from germline, CDR1 is SGHRS and CDR2 is YFSETQ. The V segment lost 2 bases and the J segment 6 bases; nucleotides outside the gene matches: 10. CDR3 sequence: CASSFSGALTLNEQFF. The CDR3 DNA reads TGCGCCAGCAGCTTTAGCGGGGCCCTTACCCTCAATGAGCAGTTCTTC.

The table lists this clone with a few counts. The chain combines TRBV27 with TRBJ1-4; D might be TRBD1 (5 bases). The V gene's germline CDR1 is MNHEY and CDR2 SMNVEV (reference sequence). There are 13 residues in the CDR3. V was clipped by 6 bases and J by 3 bases, with 8 bases between them. The CDR3 reads CASSRGANEKLFF. In nucleotides, the CDR3 is TGTGCCAGCAGCCGGGGGGCTAATGAAAAACTGTTTTTT.

The rearrangement links TRBV5-4 to TRBJ1-4, with TRBD1 matching 9 bases. This CDR3 has 16 amino acids. Germline V gives CDR1 SGHNT, CDR2 YYREEE (reference sequence). The trim removed 4 bases at V and 7 bases at J, leaving 11 bases unmatched. The CDR3 DNA reads as TGTGCCAGCAGCGCGGGGGGACAGGGAGGGGGTGAAAAACTGTTTTTT. Amino acid sequence: CASSAGGQGGGEKLFF.

The rearrangement uses TRBV7-9 and TRBJ2-2; D is possibly TRBD2 (5 bases). V was shortened by 11 bases and J by 11 bases, with 18 bases between the two germline ends. The V gene's germline CDR1 is SEHNR and CDR2 FQNEAQ (reference sequence). The CDR3 contains 12 residues. For the CDR3, the DNA is TGTGCCTCCACAGAGGGTAATCTCGAGCTGTTTTTT. Translation gives CASTEGNLELFF.

This clone occurred once. V and J are TRBV19 and TRBJ1-1; 7 nucleotides line up with TRBD1. Germline V CDR1 and CDR2: LNHDA, SQIVND (reference sequence). J was trimmed by 5 bases and V by 6 bases; bases with no gene match: 0. The CDR3 loop spans 11 amino acids. CDR3 DNA sequence: TGTGCCAGTAGGACAGGGACTGAAGCTTTCTTT. This gives the protein CASRTGTEAFF.

The J gene is TRBJ1-3, the V gene TRBV18, with D unresolved. This CDR3 has 13 residues. Germline-derived CDR1 and CDR2 are KGHSH and LQKENI. The V end lost 3 bases, the J end lost 0 bases, and 3 bases lay between the germline ends. DNA for the CDR3: TGTGCCAGCTCACCCTCCTCTGGAAACACCATATATTTT. Protein: CASSPSSGNTIYF.

The chain has TRBV5-4 and TRBJ2-3; TRBD2 agrees at 11 bases. Germline CDR1 and CDR2: SGHNT and YYREEE (reference sequence). The J segment lost 5 bases and the V segment lost 3 bases, leaving 11 bases of the junction unmatched. This CDR3 spans 17 amino acids. The CDR3 DNA is TGTGCCAGCAGCTGGGGCCTAGCGGGGGGCCGGAAAGATACGCAGTATTTT. Translating gives CASSWGLAGGRKDTQYF.

The V gene is TRBV7-9, the J gene TRBJ1-2; D gene ambiguous. The CDR3 is 11 residues long. Germline V gene data show CDR1 as SEHNR and CDR2 as FQNEAQ (reference sequence). V dropped 5 bases and J dropped 10 bases, with 11 bases sitting between them. CDR3 region: CASSPYDLYTF. In DNA form, the CDR3 reads TGTGCCAGCAGCCCGTACGACCTCTACACCTTC.

This chain joins TRBV19 and TRBJ2-3; no reliable D call. This CDR3 comprises 14 residues. The germline V gene has CDR1 LNHDA and CDR2 SQIVND (reference sequence). Trimming left V 8 bases short and J 0 bases short, with 12 bases between. CDR3 in amino acids: CASRGDPSTDTQYF. DNA of the CDR3: TGTGCCAGTCGTGGGGATCCTAGCACAGATACGCAGTATTTT.

This clone was counted a few times. V and J are TRBV28 and TRBJ1-6; 10 positions match TRBD1. This CDR3 contains 17 residues. Losses at the gene ends were 2 bases for V and 6 bases for J; bases not matched to a gene: 7. Per the germline V gene, CDR1 is MDHEN and CDR2 is SYDVKM. CDR3 in amino acids: CASSLPGTGAANSPLHF. As DNA, the CDR3 is TGTGCCAGCAGTTTACCCGGGACAGGGGCAGCTAATTCACCCCTCCACTTT. Complete variable domain (other parts from reference TRBV28 and TRBJ1-6): DVKVTQSSRYLVKRTGEKVFLECVQDMDHENMFWYRQDPGLGLRLIYFSYDVKMKEKGDIPEGYSVSREKKERFSLILESASTNQTSMYLCASSLPGTGAANSPLHFGNGTRLTVT.

J is TRBJ2-3 and V is TRBV15; the D gene is possibly TRBD1 (5 bases). Trimming stripped 6 bases from V and 5 bases from J, with 18 bases between. From germline, CDR1 is LNHNV and CDR2 YYDKDF (reference sequence). The CDR3 extends over 15 amino acids. CDR3 nucleotide sequence: TGTGCCACCAGAGTCGAGGCAGGGCGAGGAGATACGCAGTATTTT. Its protein is CATRVEAGRGDTQYF.